This entry concerns a single TCR beta chain. Its cognate antigen is unknown. The record originates from a study of tumor-infiltrating lymphocytes in primary liver carcinoma. Study-level results: Tumor region pairs showed greater overlap than either tumor-adjacent or tumor-blood pairs did.

With around 520 ng total RNA as template and a constant-region primer, TCR beta cDNA was made. It was through three nested multiplex PCR rounds of slightly modified ARM-PCR that TCR beta libraries arose. A C-beta reverse primer was combined with TRBV1-TRBV30 forward primers in the first two PCR rounds, and each round had approximately 10 cycles. MiXCR, run by TCRdb on the multiplex PCR reads, gives a single entry per CDR3 protein. The sample has roughly 80,000 distinct CDR3 sequences, around 66% seen once. CDR1 and CDR2 from the germline V gene are SGHNT and YENEEA. Trimming at V came to 5 bases and at J to 4 bases, leaving 14 bases not matched to a gene. The CDR3 loop spans 19 amino acids. It was from about 20-30 mg of unsorted bulk tissue that RNA and DNA were co-extracted.

The chain uses TRBV11-3 and TRBJ2-1, with TRBD2 identical over 13 bases. The receptor comes from a man between 35 and 55 years old with primary liver carcinoma and hepatitis B virus infection. The sample consisted of tumor-adjacent normal liver tissue. For the CDR3, the DNA is TGTGCCAGCAGCCCTAGGACAGGGGGACTAGCGGGATCATACAATGAGCAGTTCTTC. This translates into CASSPRTGGLAGSYNEQFF.